These T cell receptor beta chains were read from a single sample in a study of T-cell memory formation after mild COVID-19. TCRdb processed the 5' RACE reads anew with MiXCR; each CDR3 protein has one entry. The table has around 49,000 distinct CDR3 sequences, 25% to 30% seen once. The sample consisted of PBMCs or a T cell subset sorted from them (not recorded which). The receptors shown here come from a man aged 18 to 30 who had mild COVID-19 (a few samples of this study predate the infection). Cell type and time point are not known. Both conserved end residues are part of each CDR3. The D gene is left open where the match is weak. Not every row has a clone size; where given, it reads once, few, many or a size class.

>TRBV7-8|TRBJ2-2|few|NA
TGTGCCAGCACCCCTAGTCCAGGGACTTACCTCACCGGGGAGCTGTTTTTT
CASTPSPGTYLTGELFF
>TRBV6-2/TRBV6-3|TRBJ2-5|NA|TRBD2
TGTGCCAGCAGTCAACTTCGGGCGGGGGAAGAGACCCAGTACTTC
CASSQLRAGEETQYF
>TRBV11-2|TRBJ2-3|NA|TRBD2
TGTGCCAGCAGGCGAAAAGCCGGGACTAGAGATTTTCGGGGAGATACGCAGTATTTT
CASRRKAGTRDFRGDTQYF
>TRBV7-9|TRBJ2-3|NA|NA
TGTGCCAGCAGCCCGGCGTGGACAGATACGCAGTATTTT
CASSPAWTDTQYF
>TRBV4-1|TRBJ2-3|NA|NA
TGCGCCAGCAGCCAAGATGTTGTGGGATCTAGCACAGATACGCAGTATTTT
CASSQDVVGSSTDTQYF
>TRBV4-2|TRBJ1-1|NA|NA
TGTGCCAGCAGCCAAGGTGAGCAGGGGGAAGCTTTCTTT
CASSQGEQGEAFF
>TRBV29-1|TRBJ1-5|few|NA
TGCAGCGTTGCAGGGGATTACGGCAATCAGCCCCAGCATTTT
CSVAGDYGNQPQHF
>TRBV4-1|TRBJ2-3|few|NA
TGCGCCAGCAGCCAAGGAAGGGGGGGCTGGGCAGATACGCAGTATTTT
CASSQGRGGWADTQYF
>TRBV20-1|TRBJ2-1|NA|NA
TGCAGTGCTAGACGGAGTACTTACAATGAGCAGTTCTTC
CSARRSTYNEQFF
>TRBV6-5|TRBJ1-1|NA|NA
TGTGCCAGCAGCCCCGAGGGGGATGGGGCTGGAGCTTTCTTT
CASSPEGDGAGAFF
>TRBV18|TRBJ2-3|once|NA
TGTGCCAGCTCACCACTCGCGGAGACGCAGTATTTT
CASSPLAETQYF
>TRBV20-1|TRBJ2-7|NA|TRBD1
TGCAGTGCTCACCCCGGGACAGGCTACGAGCAGTACTTC
CSAHPGTGYEQYF